This TCR beta chain was captured by sequencing in a study of cytomegalovirus exposure and HLA in healthy donors. General observations from the study: Beyond CMV serostatus, there was no information to go on about immune exposure.

About this clone: Antigen specificity is unknown.

PCR was performed using 60 Vbeta and 13 Jbeta primers. Only in-frame clones appear in the TCRdb table, and some are missing; sequencing was by immunoSEQ multiplex PCR. The sample lists fewer than 150,000 clones, 70% to 85% occurring once. From germline, CDR1 is MNHNS and CDR2 SASEGT. With 6 bases removed from V and 5 bases from J, the gap between germline ends came to 9 bases. This CDR3 region has 12 residues. The J gene is TRBJ2-3, the V gene TRBV6-1, with D maybe TRBD1 (6 bases). The specimen sequenced was PBMCs. The source is a woman younger than 35 in good health and CMV-seronegative. The DNA for the CDR3 is TGTGCCAGCAGAGCAGGGGTAGATACGCAGTATTTT. It yields the protein CASRAGVDTQYF.